Detailed here is one TCR beta chain. Its antigen is currently unknown. The data were taken from a study of shared clonotypes between healthy human individuals. Looking at the study overall: The study enrolled a couple of women and three men aged 18 to 49.

Notes on the study in general: Sampling involved blood alone; tissue repertoires likely differ.

In the study's own analysis: ImmunoSEQ output held junction-only sequences without quality scores, so filtering differed. Profiled with immunoSEQ multiplex PCR; TCRdb holds only in-frame clones, not every one. V, J and clone size derive from that table, while D and trimming were established from the DNA sequence. The sample lists approximately 510,000 clones, 70% to 80% occurring once. Those who donated were healthy HIV-negative adults, with no recent acute infections or vaccinations reported. The clonotype was recovered from a middle-aged woman in good health. Some clones in this sample may be carry-over from other donors' samples. Source material: PBMCs.

DNA for the CDR3: TGTGCCAGTAGTATAGCGGGATTAGCGGTCTACGAGCAGTACTTC. It translates to CASSIAGLAVYEQYF. This chain connects TRBV19 to TRBJ2-7; tentatively, D is TRBD2 (6 bases). CDR3 length equals 15 residues. The germline gives CDR1 LNHDA, CDR2 SQIVND (reference sequence). The V and J ends lost 1 base and 3 bases respectively, with 13 bases between them.